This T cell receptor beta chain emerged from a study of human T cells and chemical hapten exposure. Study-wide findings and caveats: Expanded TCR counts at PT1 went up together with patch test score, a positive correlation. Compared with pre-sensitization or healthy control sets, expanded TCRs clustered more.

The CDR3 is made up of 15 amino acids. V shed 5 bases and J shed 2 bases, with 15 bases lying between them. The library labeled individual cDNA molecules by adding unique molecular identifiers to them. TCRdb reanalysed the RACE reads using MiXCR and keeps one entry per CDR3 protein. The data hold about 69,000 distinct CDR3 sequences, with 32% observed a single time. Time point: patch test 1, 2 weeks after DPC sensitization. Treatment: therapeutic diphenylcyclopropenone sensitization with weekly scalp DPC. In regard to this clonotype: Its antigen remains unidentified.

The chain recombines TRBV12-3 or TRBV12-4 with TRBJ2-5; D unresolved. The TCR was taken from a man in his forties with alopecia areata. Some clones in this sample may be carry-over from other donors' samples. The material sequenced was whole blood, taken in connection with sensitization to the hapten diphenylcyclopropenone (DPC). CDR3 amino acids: CASSPLGSLQETQYF. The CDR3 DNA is TGTGCCAGCAGTCCCTTGGGGTCGCTTCAAGAGACCCAGTACTTC.